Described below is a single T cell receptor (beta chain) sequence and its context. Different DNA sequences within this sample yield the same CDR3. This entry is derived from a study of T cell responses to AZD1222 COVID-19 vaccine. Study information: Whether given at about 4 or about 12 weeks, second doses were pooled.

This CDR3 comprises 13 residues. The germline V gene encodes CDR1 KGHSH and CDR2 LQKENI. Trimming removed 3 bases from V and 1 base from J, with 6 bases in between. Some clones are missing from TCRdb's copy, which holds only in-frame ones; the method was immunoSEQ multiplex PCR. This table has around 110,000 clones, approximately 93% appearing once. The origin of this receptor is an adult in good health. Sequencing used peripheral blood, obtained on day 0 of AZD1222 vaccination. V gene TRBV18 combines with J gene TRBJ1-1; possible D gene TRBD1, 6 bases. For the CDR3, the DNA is TGTGCCAGCTCACCGGGGGCGAACACTGAAGCTTTCTTT. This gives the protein CASSPGANTEAFF.